This T cell receptor (beta chain) was identified during a study of beta chain features in type 1 diabetes. This clone occurred a few times. Reverse transcribing all isolated RNA meant expressed TCRB transcripts were sequenced. The protocol was immunoSEQ multiplex PCR, while the TCRdb copy is restricted to in-frame clones and leaves out a portion. The table lists over 15,000 clones, 45% to 55% of them singletons. CDR3 length equals 16 residues. The germline gives CDR1 SGHRS, CDR2 YFSETQ. V dropped 4 bases and J dropped 7; count of bases not matched to a gene: 10. The origin of this receptor is a woman between 18 and 29 years old in good health. This chain links TRBV5-1 with TRBJ2-1; 11 nucleotides match TRBD2. The sequenced sample consisted of stem cell memory CD4+ T cells from blood. CDR3: CASSRSIAGGPNEQFF. In DNA, the CDR3 is TGCGCCAGCAGCCGGTCTATAGCGGGAGGGCCGAATGAGCAGTTCTTC.